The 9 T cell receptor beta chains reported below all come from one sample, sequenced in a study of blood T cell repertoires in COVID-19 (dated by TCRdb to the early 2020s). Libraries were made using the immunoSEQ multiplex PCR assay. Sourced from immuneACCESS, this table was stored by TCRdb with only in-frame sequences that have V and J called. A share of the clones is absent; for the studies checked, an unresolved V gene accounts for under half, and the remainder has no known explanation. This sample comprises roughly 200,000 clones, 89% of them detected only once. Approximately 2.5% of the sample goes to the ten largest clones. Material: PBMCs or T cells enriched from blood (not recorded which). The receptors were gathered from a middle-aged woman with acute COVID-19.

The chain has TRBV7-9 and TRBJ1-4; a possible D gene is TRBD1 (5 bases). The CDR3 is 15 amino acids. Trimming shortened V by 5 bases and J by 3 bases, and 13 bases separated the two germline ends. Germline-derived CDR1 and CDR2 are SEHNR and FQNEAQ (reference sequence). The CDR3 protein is CASSEAGISNEKLFF. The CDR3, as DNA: TGTGCCAGCAGCGAGGCAGGGATTTCTAATGAAAAACTGTTTTTT.

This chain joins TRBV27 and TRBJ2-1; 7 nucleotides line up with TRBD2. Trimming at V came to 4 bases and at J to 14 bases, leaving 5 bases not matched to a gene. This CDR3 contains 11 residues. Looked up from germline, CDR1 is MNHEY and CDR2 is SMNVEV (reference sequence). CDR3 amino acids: CASSWSGEEFF. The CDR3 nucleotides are TGTGCCAGCAGTTGGAGCGGGGAGGAGTTCTTC.

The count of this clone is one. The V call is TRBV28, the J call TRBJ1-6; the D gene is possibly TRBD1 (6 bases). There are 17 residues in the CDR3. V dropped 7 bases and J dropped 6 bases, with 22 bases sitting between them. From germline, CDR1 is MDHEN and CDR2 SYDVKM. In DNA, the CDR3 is TGTGCCAGCAAGGAGGAACGGGGGGGCGAGGGTAATTCACCCCTCCACTTT. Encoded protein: CASKEERGGEGNSPLHF.

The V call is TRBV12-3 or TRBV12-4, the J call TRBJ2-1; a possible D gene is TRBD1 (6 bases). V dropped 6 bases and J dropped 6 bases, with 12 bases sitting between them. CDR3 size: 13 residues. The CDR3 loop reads CASRDSLGNEQFF. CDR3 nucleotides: TGTGCCAGCAGGGACAGTCTGGGCAATGAGCAGTTCTTC.

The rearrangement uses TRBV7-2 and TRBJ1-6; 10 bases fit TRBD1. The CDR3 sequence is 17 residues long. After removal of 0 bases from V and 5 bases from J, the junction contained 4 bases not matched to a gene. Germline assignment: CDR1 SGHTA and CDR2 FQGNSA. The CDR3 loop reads CASSLAGTGANNSPLHF. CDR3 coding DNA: TGTGCCAGCAGCTTAGCCGGGACAGGGGCCAATAATTCACCCCTCCACTTT.

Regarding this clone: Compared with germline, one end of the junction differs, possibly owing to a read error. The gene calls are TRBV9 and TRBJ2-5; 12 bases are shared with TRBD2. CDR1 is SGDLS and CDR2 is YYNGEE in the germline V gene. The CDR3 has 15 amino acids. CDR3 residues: CASSTGLAGQETQYF. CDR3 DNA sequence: TGTGCCAGCAGCACCGGACTAGCGGGACAAGAAACCCAGTACTTC. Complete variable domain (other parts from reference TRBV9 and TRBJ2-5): DSGVTQTPKHLITATGQRVTLRCSPRSGDLSVYWYQQSLDQGLQFLIQYYNGEERAKGNILERFSAQQFPDLHSELNLSSLELGDSALYFCASSTGLAGQETQYFGPGTRLLVL.

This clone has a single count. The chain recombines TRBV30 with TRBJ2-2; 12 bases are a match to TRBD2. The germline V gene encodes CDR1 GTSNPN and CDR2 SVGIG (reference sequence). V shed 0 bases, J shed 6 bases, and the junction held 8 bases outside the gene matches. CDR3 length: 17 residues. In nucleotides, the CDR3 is TGTGCCTGGAGTGTGGCCCTAGCGGGAGGGCCTGCCGGGGAGCTGTTTTTT. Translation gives CAWSVALAGGPAGELFF.

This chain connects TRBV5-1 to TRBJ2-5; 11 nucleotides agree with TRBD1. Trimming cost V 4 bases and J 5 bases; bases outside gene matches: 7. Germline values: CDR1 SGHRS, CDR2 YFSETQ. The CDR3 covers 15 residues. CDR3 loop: CASSAPGQGVETQYF. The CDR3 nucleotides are TGCGCCAGCAGCGCCCCGGGACAGGGGGTTGAGACCCAGTACTTC.

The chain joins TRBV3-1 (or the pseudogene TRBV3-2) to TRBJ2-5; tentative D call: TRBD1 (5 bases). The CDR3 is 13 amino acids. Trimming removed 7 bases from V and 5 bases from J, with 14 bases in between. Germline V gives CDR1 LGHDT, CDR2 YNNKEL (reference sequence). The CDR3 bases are TGTGCCAGCAAGTGGCAGGGCGGTGAGACCCAGTACTTC. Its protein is CASKWQGGETQYF.